Each of the 31 T cell receptor beta chains below was sequenced from the same sample in a study of Graves' ophthalmopathy and Graves' hyperthyroidism. Scientists amplified the TCR beta CDR3 regions from RNA transcripts. Amplification began with first-round RT-PCR using HTBI primers, then second-round multiplex PCR was performed. From the multiplex PCR reads, TCRdb called clonotypes with MiXCR, one entry per CDR3 protein. The repertoire includes around 1.1 million distinct CDR3 sequences, about 40% of them detected once, and approximately 10% sits in the top ten. The material sequenced was peripheral blood or thyroid tissue (not recorded which). The receptors stem from an adult man with Graves' hyperthyroidism.

The sample holds a few counts of this clonotype. The chain uses TRBV10-2 and TRBJ2-7; 13 nucleotides match TRBD2. V trimming: 4 bases; J trimming: 5 bases; junction bases outside the gene matches: 5. The CDR3 covers 15 residues. Germline CDR1 WSHSY, CDR2 SAAADI. In DNA, the CDR3 is TGCGCCAGCAGTGCCGGACTAGCGGGAGTGAACGAGCAGTACTTC. This codes for CASSAGLAGVNEQYF.

As concerns this clonotype: A much larger clone lies a single base off, so this may be a read error. The chain employs TRBV20-1 and TRBJ1-6, with D unresolved. Germline V gene lookup returns CDR1 DFQATT and CDR2 SNEGSKA (reference sequence). This CDR3 spans 13 amino acids. CDR3 in DNA: TGCAGTACTAGATATGCGAATAATTCACCCCTCCACTTT. Its protein product is CSTRYANNSPLHF.

This clonotype was seen repeatedly, ten times or more. This chain uses TRBV5-1 with TRBJ1-1; TRBD1 matches 8 bases. Germline V gives CDR1 SGHRS, CDR2 YFSETQ. V shed 4 bases, J shed 4 bases, and the junction held 9 bases outside the gene matches. CDR3 size: 15 residues. The CDR3 sequence is CASSPRQGKFTEAFF. The CDR3 coding sequence is TGCGCCAGCAGCCCGCGACAGGGGAAGTTCACTGAAGCTTTCTTT.

This clonotype has just one count. The V and J genes are TRBV9 and TRBJ2-5; D perhaps matches TRBD2 (6 bases). Germline values: CDR1 SGDLS, CDR2 YYNGEE. CDR3 length: 14 residues. With 0 bases removed from V and 3 bases from J, the gap between germline ends came to 9 bases. Here the CDR3 DNA reads TGTGCCAGCAGCGTAGGGAGGGTAAAAGAGACCCAGTACTTC. Its translation is CASSVGRVKETQYF.

This chain uses TRBV9 with TRBJ1-1; TRBD1 is a possible D gene (5 bases). CDR3 size: 18 residues. Trimming removed 1 base from V and 4 bases from J, with 23 bases in between. Germline assignment: CDR1 SGDLS and CDR2 YYNGEE. The CDR3 reads CASSVIRGGLGYSTEAFF. The CDR3 DNA sequence: TGTGCCAGCAGCGTAATTCGGGGCGGACTGGGGTATAGCACTGAAGCTTTCTTT. Drawing the rest from reference TRBV9 and TRBJ1-1, the complete variable domain is DSGVTQTPKHLITATGQRVTLRCSPRSGDLSVYWYQQSLDQGLQFLIQYYNGEERAKGNILERFSAQQFPDLHSELNLSSLELGDSALYFCASSVIRGGLGYSTEAFFGQGTRLTVV.

For this clonotype: This may stem from a read error, because a much larger clone lies one nucleotide away. This chain connects TRBV10-3 to TRBJ1-6; D uncertain. Trimming removed 5 bases from V and 4 bases from J, with 12 bases in between. This CDR3 has 15 residues. The germline gives CDR1 ENHRY, CDR2 SYGVKD. Here the CDR3 DNA reads TGTGCCATCAGTTACTGGATGGGTTATAATTCACCCCTCCACTTT. It codes for CAISYWMGYNSPLHF.

At least ten counts were recorded for this clonotype. The V gene is TRBV6-1, the J gene TRBJ2-5; D perhaps matches TRBD2 (6 bases). CDR1 is MNHNS and CDR2 is SASEGT in the germline V gene. Trimming removed 4 bases from V and 2 bases from J, with 11 bases in between. The CDR3 consists of 14 residues. The DNA of the CDR3 is TGTGCCAGCAGTGTCTTTGGAGGGCAAGAGACCCAGTACTTC. Protein: CASSVFGGQETQYF.

V and J are TRBV28 and TRBJ1-6, with TRBD1 matching 8 bases. CDR3 length equals 15 residues. After removal of 6 bases from V and 6 bases from J, the junction contained 7 bases not matched to a gene. Germline V gives CDR1 MDHEN, CDR2 SYDVKM. CDR3 residues: CASRPETGANSPLHF. The CDR3 nucleotides are TGTGCCAGCAGACCAGAGACAGGGGCTAATTCACCCCTCCACTTT.

This clonotype was counted between two and nine times. The chain employs TRBV20-1 and TRBJ1-3; tentatively, D is TRBD1 (6 bases). The ends were cut back, 6 bases at V and 2 bases at J, with 17 bases in the middle. The germline V gene has CDR1 DFQATT and CDR2 SNEGSKA (reference sequence). This CDR3 region has 15 residues. The CDR3 DNA reads TGCAGTGCCCGGACGGACAGCGCGACTGGAAACACCATATATTTT. Translated: CSARTDSATGNTIYF.

CDR3 nucleotides: TGTGCCAGCAGGGCACAAGTAGAACGCACTGAAGCTTTCTTT. Translating it yields CASRAQVERTEAFF. The rearrangement joins TRBV2 to TRBJ1-1; D uncertain. The CDR3 runs 14 residues. V was cut by 6 bases and J by 4 bases, with 15 bases left in between. The germline CDR1 and CDR2 sequences are SNHLY and FYNNEI.

V and J are TRBV2 and TRBJ2-7; 7 bases are a match to TRBD1. Germline V CDR1 and CDR2: SNHLY, FYNNEI. The CDR3 extends over 13 amino acids. Trimming took 5 bases from V and 4 from J; bases not matched to a gene: 5. The CDR3 is CASSHDRVYEQYF. The CDR3 nucleotides are TGTGCCAGCAGTCATGACAGGGTGTACGAGCAGTACTTC.

The chain joins TRBV10-3 to TRBJ2-2, with D possibly TRBD1 on 6 matching bases. Germline V gene sequence: CDR1 ENHRY, CDR2 SYGVKD. The CDR3 runs to 16 residues. V was pared by 6 bases and J by 2 bases, with 16 bases between. The CDR3 DNA follows: TGTGCCATCAGAGCACTCGGGACACCCAACACCGGGGAGCTGTTTTTT. Protein sequence: CAIRALGTPNTGELFF.

This clonotype was seen at least ten times. The chain is built from TRBV10-3 and TRBJ2-2; D is possibly TRBD2 (5 bases). Germline values: CDR1 ENHRY, CDR2 SYGVKD. This CDR3 contains 14 residues. Trimming cost V 3 bases and J 6 bases, with 11 bases left between them. In DNA, the CDR3 is TGTGCCATCAGTGAAAGGGAGATATCCGGGGAGCTGTTTTTT. Translation: CAISEREISGELFF.

This clonotype was detected ten times or more. V and J are TRBV5-1 and TRBJ1-4, with 7 bases lining up with TRBD1. In germline, CDR1 is SGHRS, CDR2 YFSETQ. The ends lost 0 bases at V and 7 bases at J; junction bases unmatched: 6. The CDR3 sequence is 15 residues long. This chain's CDR3 is CASSLAGTAIEKLFF. The CDR3 DNA follows: TGCGCCAGCAGCTTGGCCGGGACAGCGATTGAAAAACTGTTTTTT.

This chain connects TRBV7-6 to TRBJ1-1; TRBD1 aligns across 7 bases. The germline gives CDR1 SGHVS, CDR2 FNYEAQ. Trimming took 5 bases from V and 4 from J; bases not matched to a gene: 22. The CDR3 loop spans 19 amino acids. CDR3 residues: CASSQDTGQSWRHVTEAFF. The DNA for the CDR3 is TGTGCCAGCAGCCAAGATACGGGACAGTCATGGCGCCATGTCACTGAAGCTTTCTTT.

This clonotype was observed a handful of times. The chain recombines TRBV2 with TRBJ1-6; D is perhaps TRBD1 (5 bases). CDR1 is SNHLY and CDR2 is FYNNEI in the germline V gene. This CDR3 is 16 amino acids long. Deletions cut 2 bases from V and 5 bases from J, with 13 bases between. The CDR3, as DNA: TGTGCCAGCAGTGAACGGGGGAGAAGTGATAATTCACCCCTCCACTTT. Protein product: CASSERGRSDNSPLHF.

This clonotype was recorded at least ten times. The CDR3 bases are TGCGCCAGCAGCTCACGGGCTGGGGCCAACGTCCTGACTTTC. This sequence encodes CASSSRAGANVLTF. V and J are TRBV5-1 and TRBJ2-6, with D unclear. The CDR3 loop spans 14 amino acids. Per the germline V gene, CDR1 is SGHRS and CDR2 is YFSETQ. V lost 3 bases, J lost 2 bases, and 6 bases lay in between.

The chain has TRBV10-3 and TRBJ2-2, with TRBD1 matching over 9 bases. The CDR3 loop spans 15 amino acids. Germline-derived CDR1 and CDR2 are ENHRY and SYGVKD. After removal of 4 bases from V and 3 bases from J, the junction contained 3 bases not matched to a gene. The CDR3 reads CAISGWTGDTGELFF. The CDR3 DNA reads as TGTGCCATCAGTGGTTGGACAGGGGACACCGGGGAGCTGTTTTTT.

This clonotype was recorded many times. The rearrangement uses TRBV9 and TRBJ2-2; D uncertain. The CDR3 loop spans 15 amino acids. Deletions cut 0 bases from V and 2 bases from J, with 8 bases between. Per the germline V gene, CDR1 is SGDLS and CDR2 is YYNGEE. CDR3 residues: CASSVGGANTGELFF. The DNA for the CDR3 is TGTGCCAGCAGCGTAGGAGGAGCAAACACCGGGGAGCTGTTTTTT.

This clonotype showed up just a few times. This rearrangement joins TRBV5-4 to TRBJ2-7; perhaps D is TRBD1 or TRBD2 (5 bases each). V lost 4 bases, J lost 2 bases, and 16 bases lay in between. The germline V gene encodes CDR1 SGHNT and CDR2 YYREEE (reference sequence). There are 15 residues in the CDR3. The CDR3 loop reads CASSQDTGPPYEQYF. CDR3 nucleotide sequence: TGTGCCAGCAGCCAAGATACGGGACCTCCCTACGAGCAGTACTTC.

This rearrangement joins TRBV10-3 to TRBJ1-1, with unresolved D. This CDR3 has 11 amino acids. Germline values: CDR1 ENHRY, CDR2 SYGVKD. The germline V and J ends were trimmed by 10 bases and 4 bases, with 10 bases remaining between them. The CDR3 DNA reads TGTGCCAGCTGCGACATCACTGAAGCTTTCTTT. It encodes CASCDITEAFF.

The V and J genes are TRBV11-2 and TRBJ2-5; D remains ambiguous. Germline V gene data show CDR1 as SGHAT and CDR2 as FQNNGV. Trimming pared 7 bases from V and 5 bases from J, leaving 17 bases between. The CDR3 is 14 amino acids. Here the CDR3 reads CASIGGMAGETQYF. In DNA, the CDR3 is TGTGCCAGCATAGGTGGGATGGCCGGGGAGACCCAGTACTTC. Full variable domain (remainder filled in from reference TRBV11-2 and TRBJ2-5): EAGVAQSPRYKIIEKRQSVAFWCNPISGHATLYWYQQILGQGPKLLIQFQNNGVVDDSQLPKDRFSAERLKGVDSTLKIQPAKLEDSAVYLCASIGGMAGETQYFGPGTRLLVL.

This clonotype was seen once. The CDR3 ends on some other residue instead of the conserved phenylalanine or tryptophan, so this is likely a read error. V gene TRBV12-3 or TRBV12-4 combines with J gene TRBJ1-2; D gene ambiguous. The CDR3 is made up of 13 amino acids. V shed 2 bases and J shed 8 bases, with 12 bases lying between them. Here the CDR3 DNA reads TGTGCCAGCAGTTTACGTATGGAGGGAGGCTACACCCTC. Translated: CASSLRMEGGYTL.

On this clonotype: At one of its ends the junction is not consistent with the germline gene, which may arise from a read error. This rearrangement joins TRBV10-3 to TRBJ1-2; 8 bases agree with TRBD1. The CDR3 contains 15 residues. Germline loops: CDR1 ENHRY, CDR2 SYGVKD. CDR3 region: CASSYVPDRAEGYTF. CDR3 sequence (DNA): TGTGCCAGCAGTTATGTTCCGGACAGGGCCGAAGGCTACACCTTC.

There are a few counts of this clonotype. V gene TRBV2 combines with J gene TRBJ2-5; 8 bases fit TRBD2. V lost 11 bases, J lost 0 bases, and 5 bases stayed unmatched. This CDR3 has 13 residues. Looked up from germline, CDR1 is SNHLY and CDR2 is FYNNEI. The DNA for the CDR3 is TGTGCCTTAGACGGGGGGGACCAAGAGACCCAGTACTTC. Translated, it gives CALDGGDQETQYF. Using reference TRBV2 and TRBJ2-5 for the parts outside the CDR3, the full variable domain is EPEVTQTPSHQVTQMGQEVILRCVPISNHLYFYWYRQILGQKVEFLVSFYNNEISEKSEIFDDQFSVERPDGSNFTLKIRSTKLEDSAMYFCALDGGDQETQYFGPGTRLLVL.

This clonotype was seen repeatedly, ten times or more. J is TRBJ2-5 and V is TRBV25-1; 7 bases match TRBD1. Looked up from germline, CDR1 is MGHDK and CDR2 is SYGVNS. The CDR3 runs 17 residues. The J segment lost 5 bases and the V segment lost 5 bases, leaving 17 bases of the junction unmatched. The CDR3 nucleotides read TGTGCCAGCAGTAACCCTCGGACAGGAACAAGGAAGGAGACCCAGTACTTC. Protein product: CASSNPRTGTRKETQYF.

On this clonotype itself: This could be a read error, since a much larger clone is one nucleotide away. This rearrangement joins TRBV5-1 to TRBJ1-6; the match to TRBD1 covers 8 bases. Germline values: CDR1 SGHRS, CDR2 YFSETQ. V lost 1 base, J lost 11 bases, and 8 bases stayed unmatched. The CDR3 spans 15 residues. The CDR3 spells CASSLTGQEMAPLHF. The DNA of the CDR3 is TGCGCCAGCAGCTTGACGGGACAGGAAATGGCACCCCTCCACTTT.

This clonotype was seen repeatedly, ten times or more. The rearrangement links TRBV25-1 to TRBJ1-2; possibly TRBD1 for D (5 bases). V was cut by 3 bases and J by 4 bases, with 12 bases left in between. The V gene's germline CDR1 is MGHDK and CDR2 SYGVNS. The CDR3 runs 14 residues. The CDR3: CASSDRRDSYGYTF. In DNA, the CDR3 is TGTGCCAGCAGTGACCGCAGGGATAGCTATGGCTACACCTTC.

This clonotype was found many times. This chain connects TRBV10-3 to TRBJ2-5; D gene ambiguous. V lost 2 bases, J lost 3 bases, and 22 bases lay in between. This CDR3 contains 18 residues. Per the germline V gene, CDR1 is ENHRY and CDR2 is SYGVKD. CDR3 nucleotides: TGTGCCATCAGTGAGGCCGATTCCCAAGGAAACTACAAAGAGACCCAGTACTTC. It encodes CAISEADSQGNYKETQYF.

In its sample, this clonotype was seen many times. The chain employs TRBV19 and TRBJ2-7; D possibly uses TRBD1 or TRBD2 (5 bases each). Deletions cut 5 bases from V and 1 base from J, with 15 bases between. Germline assignment: CDR1 LNHDA and CDR2 SQIVND (reference sequence). The CDR3 length is 15 residues. CDR3 nucleotide sequence: TGTGCCAGTAGTTCCCGGGACGGTGGGTCCTACGAGCAGTACTTC. Translating it yields CASSSRDGGSYEQYF.

CDR3 DNA: TGTGCCAGCAGATCAGAAGGACAGGGAAGGGAGACCCAGTACTTC. Residues: CASRSEGQGRETQYF. This chain links TRBV28 with TRBJ2-5, with 8 nucleotides matching TRBD1. The germline V gene encodes CDR1 MDHEN and CDR2 SYDVKM. V lost 6 bases and J lost 5; bases outside the gene matches: 11. This CDR3 comprises 15 residues.